The clone carrying this T cell receptor beta chain occurred many times. Its antigen is currently unknown. These data come from a study of T cell repertoires in cytomegalovirus infection. Study information: CMV infection plus the matching HLA type was flagged by public TCR beta signatures. The study's findings and limits: Summed frequency of public TCR beta families distinguished CMV carriers with the relevant HLA. Clonotype analysis showed dominance of the ex vivo response by HLA-C-restricted CMV-specific TCR beta clonotypes.

The length of the CDR3 is 14 residues. The ends were cut back, 2 bases at V and 5 bases at J, with 10 bases in the middle. Per germline, CDR1 SEHNR and CDR2 FQNEAQ (reference sequence). TCRdb re-called the reads with MiXCR, one entry per CDR3 protein. The table shows under 200,000 distinct CDR3 sequences, with more than 9% occurring only once. The chain carries TRBV7-9 and TRBJ2-1; no firm D call. This sequence originates from a human donor in good health (CMV status not recorded). Some clones in this sample may be carry-over from other donors' samples. Sequencing was done on a sample of PBMCs. In nucleotides, the CDR3 is TGTGCCAGCAGCTTACCCCTGGGGAACAATGAGCAGTTCTTC. It encodes CASSLPLGNNEQFF.